This T cell receptor (beta chain) is from a study of early T cells in non-severe SARS-CoV-2 infection. TCRdb independently ran MiXCR on the 5' RACE reads; one entry per CDR3 protein. The table includes some 85,000 distinct CDR3 sequences, around 13% detected once. As to this clonotype: A much larger clone sits a single nucleotide away, making a read error possible.

CDR3 length: 14 amino acids. Trimming stripped 5 bases from V and 7 bases from J, with 17 bases between. Germline V lookup: CDR1 SGHAT, CDR2 FQNNGV. The J gene is TRBJ1-1, the V gene TRBV11-2; D may be TRBD1 (5 bases). The sample comprised whole blood. This clonotype originated in an adult who was a healthcare worker with PCR-confirmed SARS-CoV-2 infection or an uninfected control (not recorded which). CDR3 residues: CASSVVAREVEAFF. The CDR3 region has the DNA TGTGCCAGCAGCGTAGTGGCCAGGGAGGTTGAAGCTTTCTTT.